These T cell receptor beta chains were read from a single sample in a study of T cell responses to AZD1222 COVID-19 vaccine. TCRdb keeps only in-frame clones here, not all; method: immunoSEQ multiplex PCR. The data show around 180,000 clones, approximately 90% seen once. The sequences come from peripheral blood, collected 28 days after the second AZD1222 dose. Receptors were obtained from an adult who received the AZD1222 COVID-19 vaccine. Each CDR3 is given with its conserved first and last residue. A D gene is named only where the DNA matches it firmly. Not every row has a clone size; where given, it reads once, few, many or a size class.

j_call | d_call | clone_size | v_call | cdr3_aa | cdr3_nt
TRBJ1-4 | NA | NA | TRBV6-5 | CASSYGQSATNEKLFF | TGTGCCAGCAGTTATGGACAGTCCGCAACTAATGAAAAACTGTTTTTT
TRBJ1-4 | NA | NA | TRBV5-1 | CASSLGRPTNEKLFF | TGCGCCAGCAGCTTGGGCCGGCCAACTAATGAAAAACTGTTTTTT
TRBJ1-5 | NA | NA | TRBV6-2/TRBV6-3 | CASSTGLGNQPQHF | TGTGCCAGCAGTACGGGGCTAGGCAATCAGCCCCAGCATTTT
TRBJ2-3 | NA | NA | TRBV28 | CASSPKGSGRGSF | TGTGCCAGCAGTCCGAAGGGATCAGGACGAGGGAGTTTT
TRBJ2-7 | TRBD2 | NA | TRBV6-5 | CASSLLAGEGEQYF | TGTGCCAGCAGTTTACTAGCGGGGGAGGGAGAGCAGTACTTC
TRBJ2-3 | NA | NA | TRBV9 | CASSPVGTTDTQYF | TGTGCCAGCAGCCCCGTAGGGACCACAGATACGCAGTATTTT
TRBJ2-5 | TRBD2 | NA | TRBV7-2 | CASSLDQAGGTETQYF | TGTGCCAGCAGCTTAGACCAAGCGGGAGGAACGGAGACCCAGTACTTC
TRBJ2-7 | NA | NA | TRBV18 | CASSPNPQSSYEQYF | TGTGCCAGCTCACCAAACCCCCAGAGCTCCTACGAGCAGTACTTC
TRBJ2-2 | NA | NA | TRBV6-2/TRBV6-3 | CASSAGMMNTGELFF | TGTGCCAGCAGTGCAGGGATGATGAACACCGGGGAGCTGTTTTTT
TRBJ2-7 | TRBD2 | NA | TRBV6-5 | CASRLAGGPYEQYF | TGTGCCAGCAGACTAGCGGGAGGTCCCTACGAGCAGTACTTC
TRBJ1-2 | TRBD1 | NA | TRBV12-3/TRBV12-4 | CASSRGQNYGYTF | TGTGCCAGCAGTAGGGGGCAGAACTATGGCTACACCTTC
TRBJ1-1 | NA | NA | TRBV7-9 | CASSRTGGREISEAFF | TGTGCCAGCAGCCGTACAGGAGGGAGAGAGATTAGCGAAGCTTTCTTT
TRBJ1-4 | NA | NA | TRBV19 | CASSILWKEEKLFF | TGTGCCAGTAGTATTTTATGGAAGGAGGAAAAACTGTTTTTT
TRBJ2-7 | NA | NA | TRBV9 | CASSVAAGYEQYF | TGTGCCAGCAGCGTAGCTGCGGGGTACGAGCAGTACTTC
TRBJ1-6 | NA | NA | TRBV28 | CASRVNNSPLHF | TGTGCCAGCAGAGTCAATAATTCACCCCTCCACTTT
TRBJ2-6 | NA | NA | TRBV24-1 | CATSDPGHSGANVLTF | TGTGCCACCAGTGACCCGGGACACTCTGGGGCCAACGTCCTGACTTTC
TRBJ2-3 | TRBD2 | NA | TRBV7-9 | CASSLYSGRGDTQYF | TGTGCCAGCAGCTTATATAGCGGGAGGGGAGATACGCAGTATTTT
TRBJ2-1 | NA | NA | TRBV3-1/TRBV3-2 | CASSQVRGANEQFF | TGTGCCAGCAGCCAAGTTCGGGGGGCCAATGAGCAGTTCTTC
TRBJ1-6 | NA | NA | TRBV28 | CASSFPGLVGNSPLHF | TGTGCCAGCAGTTTCCCAGGACTGGTAGGGAATTCACCCCTCCACTTT
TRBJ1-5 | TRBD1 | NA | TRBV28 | CASSTQGGHQPQHF | TGTGCCAGCAGCACCCAAGGGGGCCATCAGCCCCAGCATTTT
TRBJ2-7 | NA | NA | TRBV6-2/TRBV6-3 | CASRPPGRGTYEQYF | TGTGCCAGCAGACCTCCCGGGAGAGGGACCTACGAGCAGTACTTC
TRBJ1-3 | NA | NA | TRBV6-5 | CASSSSTVSGNTIYF | TGTGCCAGCAGTTCATCGACAGTCTCTGGAAACACCATATATTTT
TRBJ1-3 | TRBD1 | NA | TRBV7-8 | CASSSGGRSGNTIYF | TGTGCCAGCAGCTCAGGGGGTCGCTCTGGAAACACCATATATTTT
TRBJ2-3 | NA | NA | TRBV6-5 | CASSYFGVLADTQYF | TGTGCCAGCAGTTACTTTGGAGTACTAGCAGATACGCAGTATTTT
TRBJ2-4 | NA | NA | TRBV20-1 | CSASVALPAKNIQYF | TGCAGTGCTAGTGTGGCGCTTCCAGCCAAAAACATTCAGTACTTC
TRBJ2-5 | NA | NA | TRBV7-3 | CASSPTAVRGETQYF | TGTGCCAGCAGCCCCACGGCCGTAAGGGGAGAGACCCAGTACTTC
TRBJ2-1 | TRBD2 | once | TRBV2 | CASTTLGSGTQEQFF | TGTGCCAGCACCACCCTGGGGAGCGGGACGCAGGAGCAGTTCTTC
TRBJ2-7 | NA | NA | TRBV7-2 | CASSLNTFLGEQYF | TGTGCCAGCAGCTTGAACACCTTCTTGGGCGAGCAGTACTTC
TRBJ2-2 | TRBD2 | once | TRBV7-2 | CASSWGLAGVSGELFF | TGTGCCAGCAGCTGGGGACTAGCGGGAGTCTCAGGGGAGCTGTTTTTT
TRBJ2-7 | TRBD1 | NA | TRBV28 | CASSLLPGQSYEQYF | TGTGCCAGCAGTTTATTGCCGGGACAGTCCTACGAGCAGTACTTC
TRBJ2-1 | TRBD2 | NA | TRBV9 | CASSVVPSGGNNEQFF | TGTGCCAGCAGCGTAGTCCCTAGCGGTGGCAACAATGAGCAGTTCTTC
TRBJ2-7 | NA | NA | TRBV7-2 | CASSSRTTSGEQYF | TGTGCCAGCAGCTCTCGGACTACCTCCGGGGAGCAGTACTTC